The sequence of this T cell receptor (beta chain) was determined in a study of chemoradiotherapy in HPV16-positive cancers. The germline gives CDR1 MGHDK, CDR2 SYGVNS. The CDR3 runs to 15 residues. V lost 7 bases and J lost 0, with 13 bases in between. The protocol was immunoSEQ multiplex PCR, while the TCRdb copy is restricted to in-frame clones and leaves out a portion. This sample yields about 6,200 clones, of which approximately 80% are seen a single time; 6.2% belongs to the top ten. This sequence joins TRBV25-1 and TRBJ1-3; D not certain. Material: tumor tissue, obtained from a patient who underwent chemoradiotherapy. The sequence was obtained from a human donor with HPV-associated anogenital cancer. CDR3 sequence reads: CASTFPLDSGNTIYF. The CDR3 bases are TGTGCCAGCACCTTTCCACTGGACTCTGGAAACACCATATATTTT.